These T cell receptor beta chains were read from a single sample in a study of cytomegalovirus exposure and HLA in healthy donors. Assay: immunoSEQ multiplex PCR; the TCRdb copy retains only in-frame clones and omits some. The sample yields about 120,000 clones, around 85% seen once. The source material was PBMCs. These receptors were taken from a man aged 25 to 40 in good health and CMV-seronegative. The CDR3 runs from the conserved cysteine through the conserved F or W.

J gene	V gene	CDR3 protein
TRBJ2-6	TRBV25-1	CASSEGQGYSGANGLTF
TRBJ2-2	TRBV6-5	CASRSGGGTTGELFF
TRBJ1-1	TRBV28	CASRLTGGTIEAFF
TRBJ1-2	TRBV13	CASSLAGVGYTF
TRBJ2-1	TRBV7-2	CASSAGPSSYNEQFF
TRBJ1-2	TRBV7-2	CASSFRTGEYGYTF
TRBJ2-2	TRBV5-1	CASNKQGDGTGELFF
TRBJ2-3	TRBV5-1	CASSPASGGTTDTQYF
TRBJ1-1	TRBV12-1	CARLGQWAFF
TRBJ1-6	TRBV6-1	CASSADRGTYSPLHF
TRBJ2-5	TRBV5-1	CASRPDRGGQETQYF
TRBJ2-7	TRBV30	CAWRGTGYRGPYEQYF
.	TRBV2	CASSPARDAYEQYF
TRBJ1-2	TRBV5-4	CASSFATGRYGYTF
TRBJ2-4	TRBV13	CASSRGGGRDIQYF
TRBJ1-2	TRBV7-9	CASSSPPRETGGYGGYTF
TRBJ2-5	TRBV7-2	CASSLVMGPEETQYF
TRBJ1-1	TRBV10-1	CASSESPGMNTEAFF
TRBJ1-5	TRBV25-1	CASSESGNQPQHF
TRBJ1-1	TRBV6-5	CASSHLVGADTEAFF
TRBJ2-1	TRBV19	CASSIVLGQIGEGSSYNEQFF
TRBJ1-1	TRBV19	CASSGQGWGNTEAFF
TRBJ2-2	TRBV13	CASSLAGTGDTGELFF
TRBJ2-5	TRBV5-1	CASSLGPAQETQYF
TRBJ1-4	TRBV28	CASSLSHGGGNEKLFF
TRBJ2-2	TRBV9	CASSVEGQGRITGELFF
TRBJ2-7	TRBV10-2	CASIRQGSYEQYF
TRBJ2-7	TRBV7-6	CASSPTGYDEQYF
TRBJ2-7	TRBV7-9	CASSRSGATYEQYF
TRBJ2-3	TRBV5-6	CASSLGLAIDTQYF
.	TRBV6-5	CASSYSGRGVDYEQYF
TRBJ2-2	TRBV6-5	CASSLAGEPTGELFF
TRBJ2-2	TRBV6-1	CASSEGARGYTGELFF
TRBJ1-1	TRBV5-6	CASILTGTEAFF
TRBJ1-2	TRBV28	CASSSGQTYGYTF
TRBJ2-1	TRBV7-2	CASSSRLAPRGNEQFF
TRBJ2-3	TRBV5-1	CASSLGQGPDTQYF
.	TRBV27	CASSLRGTPYEQYF
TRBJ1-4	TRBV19	CASRPGLTNEKLFF
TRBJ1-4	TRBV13	CASSSHLTGTNEKLFF
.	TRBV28	CASSPRDSFFSYEQYF
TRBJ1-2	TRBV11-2	CASSFSRHYTF
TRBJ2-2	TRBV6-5	CASSYSLTGELFF
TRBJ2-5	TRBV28	CASRYLETQYF
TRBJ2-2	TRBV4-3	CASSQALLAGGTGELFF
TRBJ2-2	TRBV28	CASSPGGVNTGELFF
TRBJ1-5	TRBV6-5	CASNAGGGNQPQHF
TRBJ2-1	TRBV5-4	CASSLRVDEQFF
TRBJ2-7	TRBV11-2	CASSPPGQGRQYF
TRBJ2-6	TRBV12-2	CASRLPGGSGANVLTF
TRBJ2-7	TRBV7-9	CSSSLQGRNEQYF
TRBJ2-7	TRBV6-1	CASTWTVSSYEQYF
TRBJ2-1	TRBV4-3	CASSQERSGGSSYNEQFF
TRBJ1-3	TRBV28	CASSSFARTIYF
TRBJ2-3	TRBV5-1	CASSLVLAGGSDTQYF
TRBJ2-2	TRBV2	CASSRDREAAGGELFF
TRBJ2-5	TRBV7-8	CASSFQGFQETQYF
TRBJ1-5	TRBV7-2	CASSFRGGTANQPQHF
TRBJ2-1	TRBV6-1	CASGRQGVYNEQFF
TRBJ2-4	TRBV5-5	CASSSEQGGLVKNIQYF